This T cell receptor beta chain appears in the sequencing data of a study of cytomegalovirus exposure and HLA in healthy donors. About the study: Earlier sequencing of about 179 million T cells yielded 95 million to 120 million unique TCR beta sequences.

The CDR3 has 16 residues. Trimming took 6 bases from V and 4 from J; bases not matched to a gene: 9. Germline V gene lookup returns CDR1 LNHDA and CDR2 SQIVND (reference sequence). PCR used 60 Vbeta primers and 13 Jbeta primers. Here immunoSEQ multiplex PCR was the method, and the copy in TCRdb shows in-frame clones only, minus some. The table lists 200,000 or so clones, roughly 83% of them singletons. Study observations and caveats: It was reported that TCR beta sequences correctly inferred the HLA-A and HLA-B alleles for most subjects.

Concerning this clone: Its cognate antigen is unknown.

Sequencing was carried out using PBMCs. The sequence was obtained from a male donor in good health and CMV-seropositive. V is TRBV19 and J is TRBJ2-1; 10 bases agree with TRBD2. DNA for the CDR3: TGTGCCAGTAGGGGTCGGACTAGCGGAGAATACAATGAGCAGTTCTTC. It translates to CASRGRTSGEYNEQFF.